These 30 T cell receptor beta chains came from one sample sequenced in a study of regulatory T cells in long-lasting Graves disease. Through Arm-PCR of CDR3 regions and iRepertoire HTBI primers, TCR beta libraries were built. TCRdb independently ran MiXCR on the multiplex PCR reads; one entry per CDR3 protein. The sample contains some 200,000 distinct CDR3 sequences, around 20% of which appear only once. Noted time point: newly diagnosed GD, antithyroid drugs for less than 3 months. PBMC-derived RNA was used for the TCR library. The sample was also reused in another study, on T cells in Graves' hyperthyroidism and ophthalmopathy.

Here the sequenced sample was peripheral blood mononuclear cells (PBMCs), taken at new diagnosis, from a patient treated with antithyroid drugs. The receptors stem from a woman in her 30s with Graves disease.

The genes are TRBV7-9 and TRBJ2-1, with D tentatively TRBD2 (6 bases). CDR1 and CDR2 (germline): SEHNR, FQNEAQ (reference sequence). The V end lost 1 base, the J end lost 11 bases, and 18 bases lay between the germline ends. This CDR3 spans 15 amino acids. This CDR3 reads CASSLEWDLWRKQFF. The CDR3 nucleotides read TGTGCCAGCAGCTTAGAGTGGGACTTATGGCGGAAGCAGTTCTTC.

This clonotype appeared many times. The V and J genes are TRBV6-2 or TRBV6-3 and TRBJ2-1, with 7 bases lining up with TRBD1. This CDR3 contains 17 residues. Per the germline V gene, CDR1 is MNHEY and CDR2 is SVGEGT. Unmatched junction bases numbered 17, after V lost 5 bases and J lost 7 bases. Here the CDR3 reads CASSRTRQGPRGNEQFF. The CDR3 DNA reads TGTGCCAGCAGTCGCACCCGACAGGGCCCCAGGGGGAATGAGCAGTTCTTC.

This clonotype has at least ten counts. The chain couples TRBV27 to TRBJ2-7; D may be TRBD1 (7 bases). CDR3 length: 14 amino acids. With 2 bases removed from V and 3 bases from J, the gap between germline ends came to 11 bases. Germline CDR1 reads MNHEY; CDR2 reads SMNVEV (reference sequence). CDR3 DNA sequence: TGTGCCAGCAGTTTAGCGGGACAGAACTACGAGCAGTACTTC. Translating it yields CASSLAGQNYEQYF.

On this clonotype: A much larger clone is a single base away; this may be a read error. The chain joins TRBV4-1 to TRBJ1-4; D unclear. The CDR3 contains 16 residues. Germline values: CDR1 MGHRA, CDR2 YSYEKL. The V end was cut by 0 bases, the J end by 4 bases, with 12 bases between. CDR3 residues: CASSQDRGRGNEKLFF. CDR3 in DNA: TGCGCCAGCAGCCAAGATCGCGGACGGGGTAATGAAAAACTGTTTTTT.

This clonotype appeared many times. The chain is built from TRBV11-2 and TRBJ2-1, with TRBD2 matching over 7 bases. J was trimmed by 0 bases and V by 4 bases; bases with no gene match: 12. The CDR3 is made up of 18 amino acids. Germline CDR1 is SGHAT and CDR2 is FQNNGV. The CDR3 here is CASSWEGSTGSSYNEQFF. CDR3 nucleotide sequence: TGTGCCAGCAGCTGGGAGGGTTCTACGGGGAGCTCCTACAATGAGCAGTTCTTC.

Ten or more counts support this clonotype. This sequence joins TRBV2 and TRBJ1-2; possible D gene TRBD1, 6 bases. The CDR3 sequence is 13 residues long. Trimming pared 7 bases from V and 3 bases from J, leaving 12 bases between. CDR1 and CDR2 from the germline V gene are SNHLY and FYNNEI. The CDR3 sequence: CASNPGEDYGYTF. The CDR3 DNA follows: TGTGCCAGCAATCCAGGGGAGGACTATGGCTACACCTTC.

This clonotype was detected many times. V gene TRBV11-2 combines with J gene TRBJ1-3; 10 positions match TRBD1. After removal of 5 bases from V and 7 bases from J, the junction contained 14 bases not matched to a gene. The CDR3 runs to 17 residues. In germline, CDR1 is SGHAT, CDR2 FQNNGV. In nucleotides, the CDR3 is TGTGCCAGCAGCACATACCTAGGTGGGACAGGGGAGAACACCATATATTTT. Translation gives CASSTYLGGTGENTIYF.

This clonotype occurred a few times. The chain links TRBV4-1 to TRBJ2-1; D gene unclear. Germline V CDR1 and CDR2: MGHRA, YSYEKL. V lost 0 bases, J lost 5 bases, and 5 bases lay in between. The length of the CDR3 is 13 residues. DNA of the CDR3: TGCGCCAGCAGCCAAGACTTTCACAATGAGCAGTTCTTC. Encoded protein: CASSQDFHNEQFF.

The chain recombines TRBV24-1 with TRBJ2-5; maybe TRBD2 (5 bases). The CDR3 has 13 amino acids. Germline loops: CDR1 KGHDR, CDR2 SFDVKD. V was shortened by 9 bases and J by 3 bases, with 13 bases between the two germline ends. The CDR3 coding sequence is TGTGCCACCTCGACCGGGGTTGAAGAGACCCAGTACTTC. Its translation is CATSTGVEETQYF.

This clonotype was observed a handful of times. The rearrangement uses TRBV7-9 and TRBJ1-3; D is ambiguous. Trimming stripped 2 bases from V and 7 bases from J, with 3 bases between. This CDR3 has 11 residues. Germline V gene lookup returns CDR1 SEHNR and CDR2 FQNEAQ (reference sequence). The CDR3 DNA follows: TGTGCCAGCAGCTTATATAACACCATATATTTT. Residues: CASSLYNTIYF.

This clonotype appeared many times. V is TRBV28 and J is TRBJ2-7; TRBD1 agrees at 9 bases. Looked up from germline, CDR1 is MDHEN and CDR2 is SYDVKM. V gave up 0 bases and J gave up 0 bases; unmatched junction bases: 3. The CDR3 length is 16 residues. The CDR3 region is CASSLWETGGSYEQYF. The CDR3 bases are TGTGCCAGCAGTTTATGGGAGACAGGGGGCTCCTACGAGCAGTACTTC.

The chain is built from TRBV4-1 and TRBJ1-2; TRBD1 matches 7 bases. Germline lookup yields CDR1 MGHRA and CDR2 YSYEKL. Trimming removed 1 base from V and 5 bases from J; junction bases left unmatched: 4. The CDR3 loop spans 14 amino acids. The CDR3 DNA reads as TGCGCCAGCAGCCAAGCGGGACAGCGATATGGCTACACCTTC. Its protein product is CASSQAGQRYGYTF.

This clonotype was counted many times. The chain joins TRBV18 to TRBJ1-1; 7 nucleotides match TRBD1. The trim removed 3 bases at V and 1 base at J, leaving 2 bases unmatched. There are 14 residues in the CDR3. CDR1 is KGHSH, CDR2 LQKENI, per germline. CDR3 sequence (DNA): TGTGCCAGCTCACCGACAGGGTCGAACACTGAAGCTTTCTTT. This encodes CASSPTGSNTEAFF. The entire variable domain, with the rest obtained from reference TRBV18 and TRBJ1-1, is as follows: NAGVMQNPRHLVRRRGQEARLRCSPMKGHSHVYWYRQLPEEGLKFMVYLQKENIIDESGMPKERFSAEFPKEGPSILRIQQVVRGDSAAYFCASSPTGSNTEAFFGQGTRLTVV.

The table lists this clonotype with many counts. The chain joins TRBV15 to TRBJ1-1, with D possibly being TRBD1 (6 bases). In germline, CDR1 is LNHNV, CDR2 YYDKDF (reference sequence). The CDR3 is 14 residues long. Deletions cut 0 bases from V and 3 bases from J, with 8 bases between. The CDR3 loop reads CATSRDYRDTEAFF. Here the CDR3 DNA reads TGTGCCACCAGCAGAGATTACAGGGACACTGAAGCTTTCTTT.

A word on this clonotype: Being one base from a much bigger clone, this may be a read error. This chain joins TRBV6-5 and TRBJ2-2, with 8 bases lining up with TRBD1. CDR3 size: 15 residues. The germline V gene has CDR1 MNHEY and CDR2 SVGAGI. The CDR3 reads CVSSYRDRKTGELFF. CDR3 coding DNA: TGTGTCAGCAGTTACCGGGACAGGAAGACCGGGGAGCTGTTTTTT.

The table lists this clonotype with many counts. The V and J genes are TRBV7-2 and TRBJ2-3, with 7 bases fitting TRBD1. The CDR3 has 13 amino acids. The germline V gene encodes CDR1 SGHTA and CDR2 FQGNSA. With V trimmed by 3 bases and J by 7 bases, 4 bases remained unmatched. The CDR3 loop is CASSFDRANTQYF. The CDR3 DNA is TGTGCCAGCAGCTTTGACAGGGCTAATACGCAGTATTTT.

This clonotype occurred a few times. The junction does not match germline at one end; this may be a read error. The chain's CDR3 is CASSLDRLNTEPFF. Written as DNA, the CDR3 is TGCGCCAGCAGCCTGGACAGGCTGAACACTGAACCTTTCTTT. V and J are TRBV5-1 and TRBJ1-1, with 7 bases aligning to TRBD1. Germline V CDR1 and CDR2: SGHRS, YFSETQ. This CDR3 is 14 amino acids long.

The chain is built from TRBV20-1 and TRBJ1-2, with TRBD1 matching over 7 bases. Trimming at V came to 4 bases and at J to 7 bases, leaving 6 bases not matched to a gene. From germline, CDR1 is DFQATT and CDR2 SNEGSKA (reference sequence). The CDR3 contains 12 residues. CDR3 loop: CSATGTAFGYTF. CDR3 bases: TGCAGTGCTACGGGGACAGCCTTTGGCTACACCTTC.

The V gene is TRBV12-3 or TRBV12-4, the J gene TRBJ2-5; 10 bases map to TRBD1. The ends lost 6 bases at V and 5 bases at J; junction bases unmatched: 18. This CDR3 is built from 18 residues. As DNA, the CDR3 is TGTGCCAGCAGCCACATAATCCGGACAGGGGGTAGATATGAGACCCAGTACTTC. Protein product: CASSHIIRTGGRYETQYF.

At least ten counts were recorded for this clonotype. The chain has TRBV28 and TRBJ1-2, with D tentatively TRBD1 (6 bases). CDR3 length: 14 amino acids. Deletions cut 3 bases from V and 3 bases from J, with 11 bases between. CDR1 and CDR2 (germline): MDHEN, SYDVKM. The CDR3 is CASSFPGQYYGYTF. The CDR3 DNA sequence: TGTGCCAGCAGTTTCCCCGGACAGTACTATGGCTACACCTTC.

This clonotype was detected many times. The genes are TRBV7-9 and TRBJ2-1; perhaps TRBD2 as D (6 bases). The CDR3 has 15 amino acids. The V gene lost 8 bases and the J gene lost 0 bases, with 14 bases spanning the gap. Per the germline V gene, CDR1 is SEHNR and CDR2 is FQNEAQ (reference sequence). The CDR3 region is CASRERATSYNEQFF. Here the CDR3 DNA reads TGTGCCAGCCGGGAGCGGGCCACCTCCTACAATGAGCAGTTCTTC.

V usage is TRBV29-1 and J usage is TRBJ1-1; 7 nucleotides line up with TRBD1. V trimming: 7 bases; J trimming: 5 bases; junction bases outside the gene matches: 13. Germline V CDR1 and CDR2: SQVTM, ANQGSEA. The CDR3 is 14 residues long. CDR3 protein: CSAPDRETKTEAFF. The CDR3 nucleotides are TGCAGCGCCCCTGACAGGGAAACAAAGACTGAAGCTTTCTTT.

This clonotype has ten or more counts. The CDR3 here is CASSPSRSTTDTQYF. The CDR3 DNA sequence: TGTGCCAGCAGCCCCTCGCGGAGTACTACAGATACGCAGTATTTT. This chain uses TRBV7-3 with TRBJ2-3; D is undetermined. Germline V gene lookup returns CDR1 SGHTA and CDR2 FQGTGA. V was pared by 5 bases and J by 3 bases, with 15 bases between. The CDR3 spans 15 residues.

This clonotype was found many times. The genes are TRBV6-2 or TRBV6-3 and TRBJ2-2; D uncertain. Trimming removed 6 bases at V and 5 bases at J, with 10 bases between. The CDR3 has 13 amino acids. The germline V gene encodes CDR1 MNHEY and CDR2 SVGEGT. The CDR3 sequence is CASRLTPTGELFF. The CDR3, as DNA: TGTGCCAGCAGGCTAACACCGACCGGGGAGCTGTTTTTT.

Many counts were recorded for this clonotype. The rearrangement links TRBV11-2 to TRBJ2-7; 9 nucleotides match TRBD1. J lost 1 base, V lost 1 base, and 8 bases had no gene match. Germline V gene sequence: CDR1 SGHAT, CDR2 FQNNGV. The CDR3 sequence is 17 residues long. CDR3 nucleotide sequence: TGTGCCAGCAGCTTAGGCACAGGGGGCTCCTCTTCCTACGAGCAGTACTTC. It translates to CASSLGTGGSSSYEQYF.

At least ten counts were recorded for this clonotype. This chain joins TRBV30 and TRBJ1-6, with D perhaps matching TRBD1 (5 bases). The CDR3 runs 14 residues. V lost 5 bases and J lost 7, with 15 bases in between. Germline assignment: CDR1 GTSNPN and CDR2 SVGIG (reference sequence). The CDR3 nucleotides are TGTGCCTGGGTACCCGGGACGGCAAATTCACCCCTCCACTTT. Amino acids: CAWVPGTANSPLHF.

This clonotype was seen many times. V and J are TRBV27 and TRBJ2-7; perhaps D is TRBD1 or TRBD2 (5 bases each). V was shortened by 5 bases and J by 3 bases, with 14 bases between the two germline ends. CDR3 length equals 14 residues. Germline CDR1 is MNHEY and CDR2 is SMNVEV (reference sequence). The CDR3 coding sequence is TGTGCCAGCAGTGGACGGGACGGTGGCTACGAGCAGTACTTC. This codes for CASSGRDGGYEQYF.

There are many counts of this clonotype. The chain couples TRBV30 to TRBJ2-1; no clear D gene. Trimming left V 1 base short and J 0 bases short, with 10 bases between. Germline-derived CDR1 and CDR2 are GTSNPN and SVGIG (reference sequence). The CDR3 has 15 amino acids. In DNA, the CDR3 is TGTGCCTGGAGTGGGGTAACGAGCTCCTACAATGAGCAGTTCTTC. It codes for CAWSGVTSSYNEQFF. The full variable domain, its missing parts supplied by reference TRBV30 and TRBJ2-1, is SQTIHQWPATLVQPVGSPLSLECTVEGTSNPNLYWYRQAAGRGLQLLFYSVGIGQISSEVPQNLSASRPQDRQFILSSKKLLLSDSGFYLCAWSGVTSSYNEQFFGPGTRLTVL.

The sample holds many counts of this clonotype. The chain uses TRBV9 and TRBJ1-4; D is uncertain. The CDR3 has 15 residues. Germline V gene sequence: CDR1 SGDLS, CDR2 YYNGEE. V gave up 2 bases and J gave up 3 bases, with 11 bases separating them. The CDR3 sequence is CASSVDNGANEKLFF. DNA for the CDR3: TGTGCCAGCAGCGTCGACAACGGAGCTAATGAAAAACTGTTTTTT. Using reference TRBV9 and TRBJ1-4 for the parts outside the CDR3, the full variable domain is DSGVTQTPKHLITATGQRVTLRCSPRSGDLSVYWYQQSLDQGLQFLIQYYNGEERAKGNILERFSAQQFPDLHSELNLSSLELGDSALYFCASSVDNGANEKLFFGSGTQLSVL.

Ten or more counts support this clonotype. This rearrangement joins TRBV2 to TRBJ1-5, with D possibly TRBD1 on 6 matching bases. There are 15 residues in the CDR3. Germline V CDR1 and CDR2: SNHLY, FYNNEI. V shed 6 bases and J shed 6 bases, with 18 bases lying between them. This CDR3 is CASSEQGIVGQPQHF. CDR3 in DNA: TGTGCCAGCAGCGAACAGGGAATTGTGGGTCAGCCCCAGCATTTT.